One and the same sample provided the 13 T cell receptor beta chains below, sequenced in a study of OX40 agonist ivuxolimab in advanced cancers. The protocol was immunoSEQ multiplex PCR, while the TCRdb copy is restricted to in-frame clones and leaves out a portion. The sample has 90,000 or so clones, more than 85% seen once. The sequencing here drew on CD4+ or CD8+ T cells sorted from blood, taken in a trial of the OX40 agonist ivuxolimab. These receptors all stem from an adult with an advanced solid tumor such as melanoma, head and neck, liver or kidney cancer.

The rearrangement joins TRBV6-5 to TRBJ1-1, with D unclear. The CDR3 sequence is 13 residues long. V was trimmed by 2 bases and J by 4 bases, leaving 8 bases between them. The V gene's germline CDR1 is MNHEY and CDR2 SVGAGI. The CDR3: CASSYGPTTEAFF. The DNA for the CDR3 is TGTGCCAGCAGTTACGGACCTACCACTGAAGCTTTCTTT.

The chain uses TRBV4-1 and TRBJ2-7; possibly TRBD1 or TRBD2 for D (5 bases each). The CDR3 totals 14 residues. Trimming took off 5 bases at V and 2 bases at J, with 13 bases between the two ends. From germline, CDR1 is MGHRA and CDR2 YSYEKL. CDR3 amino acids: CASSSRDGAYEQYF. Here the CDR3 DNA reads TGCGCCAGCAGCAGCCGGGACGGGGCCTACGAGCAGTACTTC.

The rearrangement uses TRBV4-1 and TRBJ2-7, with unresolved D. This CDR3 comprises 14 residues. The germline V gene encodes CDR1 MGHRA and CDR2 YSYEKL. V was clipped by 6 bases and J by 5 bases, with 17 bases between them. The CDR3 DNA reads as TGCGCCAGCAGTCCGACACCTCTAGACCACGAGCAGTACTTC. It codes for CASSPTPLDHEQYF.

The chain's CDR3 is CASKAQGQGLHEQYF. The CDR3 bases are TGTGCCAGCAAAGCTCAGGGACAGGGGTTGCACGAGCAGTACTTC. The chain is built from TRBV5-4 and TRBJ2-7; 10 nucleotides agree with TRBD1. Germline assignment: CDR1 SGHNT and CDR2 YYREEE (reference sequence). Trimming took 6 bases from V and 5 from J; bases not matched to a gene: 11. This CDR3 spans 15 amino acids.

This chain connects TRBV15 to TRBJ2-1; a weak D match, TRBD2 (5 bases). Between the trimmed V and J ends, which lost 1 base and 8 bases, there was a span of 9 bases. The germline V gene encodes CDR1 LNHNV and CDR2 YYDKDF (reference sequence). The CDR3 loop spans 13 amino acids. CDR3 sequence: CATSRAGLDEQFF. CDR3 in DNA: TGTGCCACCAGCAGAGCGGGGTTAGATGAGCAGTTCTTC.

CDR3 bases: TGTGCCAGCAGTTTAGCTGCGGTATACAATGAGCAGTTCTTC. Its translation: CASSLAAVYNEQFF. This chain connects TRBV27 to TRBJ2-1; D is unclear. V was trimmed by 2 bases and J by 4 bases, leaving 9 bases between them. The germline CDR1 and CDR2 sequences are MNHEY and SMNVEV (reference sequence). This CDR3 has 14 amino acids.

CDR3 sequence reads: CASSESRLRMNTEAFF. CDR3 DNA sequence: TGTGCCAGCAGTGAATCAAGGCTGAGGATGAACACTGAAGCTTTCTTT. The chain recombines TRBV6-1 with TRBJ1-1; D is ambiguous. This CDR3 is built from 16 residues. V lost 2 bases and J 0 bases, leaving 13 bases between the germline ends. Germline CDR1 reads MNHNS; CDR2 reads SASEGT.

V usage is TRBV13 and J usage is TRBJ2-7; weak D call: TRBD2 (6 bases). V was pared by 6 bases and J by 3 bases, with 15 bases between. The CDR3 totals 14 residues. The V gene's germline CDR1 is PRHDT and CDR2 FYEKMQ (reference sequence). The CDR3, as DNA: TGTGCCAGCAGAGGGGCGGGGCGGGACTACGAGCAGTACTTC. Residues: CASRGAGRDYEQYF. The whole variable domain, remainder taken from reference TRBV13 and TRBJ2-7, is AAGVIQSPRHLIKEKRETATLKCYPIPRHDTVYWYQQGPGQDPQFLISFYEKMQSDKGSIPDRFSAQQFSDYHSELNMSSLELGDSALYFCASRGAGRDYEQYFGPGTRLTVT.

V is TRBV5-1 and J is TRBJ1-1, with D perhaps TRBD1 (5 bases). Between the trimmed V and J ends, which lost 2 bases and 4 bases, there was a span of 12 bases. CDR3 size: 14 residues. Germline V gene lookup returns CDR1 SGHRS and CDR2 YFSETQ. This CDR3 is CASSFSGPSTEAFF. CDR3 coding DNA: TGCGCCAGCAGCTTTTCAGGGCCCTCCACTGAAGCTTTCTTT. Together with reference TRBV5-1 and TRBJ1-1, the CDR3 gives the full variable domain: KAGVTQTPRYLIKTRGQQVTLSCSPISGHRSVSWYQQTPGQGLQFLFEYFSETQRNKGNFPGRFSGRQFSNSRSEMNVSTLELGDSALYLCASSFSGPSTEAFFGQGTRLTVV.

The rearrangement uses TRBV18 and TRBJ2-1; D unresolved. This CDR3 is 15 amino acids long. The ends were cut back, 4 bases at V and 0 bases at J, with 10 bases in the middle. The germline CDR1 and CDR2 sequences are KGHSH and LQKENI. For the CDR3, the DNA is TGTGCCAGCTCACTAGGGATAAGCTCCTACAATGAGCAGTTCTTC. The encoded protein is CASSLGISSYNEQFF.

The rearrangement uses TRBV15 and TRBJ1-1, with 7 bases lining up with TRBD1. This CDR3 comprises 16 residues. With 3 bases clipped from V and 3 bases from J, the junction kept 10 bases outside the gene matches. CDR1 is LNHNV and CDR2 is YYDKDF in the germline V gene (reference sequence). The DNA for the CDR3 is TGTGCCACCAGCAGGCAGCCGACAGGGCGGGACACTGAAGCTTTCTTT. Protein product: CATSRQPTGRDTEAFF.

The rearrangement uses TRBV11-2 and TRBJ2-7; D tentatively fits TRBD1 or TRBD2 (5 bases each). The CDR3 loop spans 13 amino acids. CDR1 is SGHAT and CDR2 is FQNNGV in the germline V gene. V lost 4 bases and J 2 bases, leaving 9 bases between the germline ends. The CDR3 loop reads CASSWGPAYEQYF. The DNA for the CDR3 is TGTGCCAGCAGCTGGGGACCGGCCTACGAGCAGTACTTC.

The chain is built from TRBV6-6 and TRBJ1-2, with D uncertain. The CDR3 consists of 15 residues. Trimming left V 2 bases short and J 4 bases short, with 14 bases between. CDR1 and CDR2 from the germline V gene are MNHNY and SVGAGI (reference sequence). DNA for the CDR3: TGTGCCAGCAGTTACGATTCGGGTGCCGGCTATGGCTACACCTTC. Amino acid sequence: CASSYDSGAGYGYTF.